This is a list of T cell receptor beta chains from one sample in a study of graft-versus-host responses after intestinal transplantation. Assay: immunoSEQ multiplex PCR; the TCRdb copy retains only in-frame clones and omits some. The data show around 19,000 clones, 35% to 40% seen once. The sequenced sample was alloreactive CD4+ T cells from a mixed lymphocyte reaction culture, obtained before transplantation. The receptors shown here come from a human patient who was an organ donor for intestinal transplantation. Each CDR3 is given with its conserved first and last residue. A D gene is named only where the DNA matches it firmly. Not all rows give a size; the values are once, few, many and, for expanded clones, a class.

D gene	V gene	clone size	J gene	CDR3 protein	CDR3 DNA
TRBD1	TRBV7-2	medium-sized	TRBJ2-7	CASSPTGGAYEQYF	TGTGCCAGCAGCCCGACAGGGGGTGCCTACGAGCAGTACTTC
TRBD1	TRBV6-5	few	TRBJ1-3	CASSSDRGSGNTIYF	TGTGCCAGCAGTTCGGACAGGGGATCGGGAAACACCATATATTTT
.	TRBV27	.	TRBJ1-2	CASSFLFGTNGYTF	TGTGCCAGCAGTTTTCTCTTTGGAACGAATGGCTACACCTTC
.	TRBV5-1	.	TRBJ2-3	CASSLRAIDTQYF	TGCGCCAGCAGCCTTCGGGCGATAGATACGCAGTATTTT
TRBD1	TRBV28	few	TRBJ2-7	CASSLWGTARNMYEQYF	TGTGCCAGCAGTTTATGGGGGACAGCTAGAAATATGTACGAGCAGTACTTC
.	TRBV18	.	TRBJ1-1	CASSLAQGFEAFF	TGTGCCAGCTCACTGGCTCAGGGTTTCGAAGCTTTCTTT
.	TRBV11-3	few	TRBJ2-7	CASSVSRGGYEQYF	TGTGCCAGCAGCGTAAGCAGGGGAGGCTACGAGCAGTACTTC
.	TRBV4-3	.	TRBJ1-1	CASSRFPSFPNTEAFF	TGCGCCAGCAGCCGATTCCCGTCCTTCCCGAACACTGAAGCTTTCTTT
.	TRBV4-2	.	TRBJ2-2	CATSSGVWGTGELFF	TGTGCCACCAGTTCAGGGGTTTGGGGCACCGGGGAGCTGTTTTTT
.	TRBV11-3	.	TRBJ2-5	CASSFHRETQYF	TGTGCCAGCAGCTTCCATCGGGAGACCCAGTACTTC
.	TRBV15	.	TRBJ2-1	CATSSRRDLSYNEQFF	TGTGCCACCAGCAGCCGCCGGGACCTCTCGTACAATGAGCAGTTCTTC
.	TRBV7-7	.	TRBJ2-5	CASSLVYQETQYF	TGTGCTAGCAGCCTAGTGTACCAAGAGACCCAGTACTTC
TRBD2	TRBV30	.	TRBJ2-3	CAWSPLGREGPDTQYF	TGTGCCTGGAGTCCACTGGGGCGGGAGGGCCCAGATACGCAGTATTTT
.	TRBV6-1	.	TRBJ1-1	CASSRPGITEAFF	TGTGCCAGCAGCAGACCAGGGATCACTGAAGCTTTCTTT
.	TRBV6-1	few	TRBJ1-2	CASSEANYGYTF	TGTGCCAGCAGTGAAGCAAACTATGGCTACACCTTC
TRBD1	TRBV18	.	TRBJ1-5	CASSPDRANQPQHF	TGTGCCAGCTCACCCGACAGGGCCAATCAGCCCCAGCATTTT
TRBD1	TRBV6-5	.	TRBJ1-1	CASGAGGAGRSEAFF	TGTGCCAGCGGGGCAGGGGGCGCGGGTCGCTCTGAAGCTTTCTTT
.	TRBV5-1	.	TRBJ2-2	CASSNTYTGTGELFF	TGCGCCAGCAGCAATACTTACACAGGAACCGGGGAGCTGTTTTTT
TRBD2	TRBV6-1	.	TRBJ2-3	CASRERLAGTDTQYF	TGTGCCAGCAGGGAACGACTAGCGGGTACAGATACGCAGTATTTT
.	TRBV7-3	few	TRBJ2-1	CASSITDGLGYNEQFF	TGTGCCAGCAGTATTACCGACGGGTTAGGGTACAATGAGCAGTTCTTC
.	TRBV25-1	few	TRBJ1-2	CASSEYHRSSYGYTF	TGTGCCAGCAGTGAATATCACAGGTCTTCCTATGGCTACACCTTC
.	TRBV11-2	.	TRBJ1-3	CASSLEGGFSGNTIYF	TGTGCCAGCAGCCTGGAGGGGGGGTTCTCTGGAAACACCATATATTTT
.	TRBV30	.	TRBJ2-7	CAWSVPPGAAYEQYF	TGTGCCTGGAGTGTACCCCCAGGGGCCGCCTACGAGCAGTACTTC
.	TRBV4-2	few	TRBJ2-3	CASSLTVRGDTQYF	TGTGCCAGCAGCCTGACTGTGCGTGGAGATACGCAGTATTTT
TRBD2	TRBV10-3	few	TRBJ2-7	CAISESLAGGPYEQYF	TGTGCCATCAGTGAGTCGTTAGCGGGAGGGCCCTACGAGCAGTACTTC
.	TRBV5-6	few	TRBJ2-1	CASSLFPGPYNEQFF	TGTGCCAGCAGCTTGTTTCCCGGCCCCTACAATGAGCAGTTCTTC
.	TRBV6-9	.	TRBJ1-1	CASSLQGVNTEAFF	TGTGCCAGCAGCCTACAGGGAGTGAACACTGAAGCTTTCTTT
.	TRBV28	.	TRBJ2-7	CASSSAFYEQYF	TGTGCCAGCAGCTCCGCATTCTACGAGCAGTACTTC
.	TRBV21-1	.	TRBJ2-7	CASSKAVRGSYEQYF	TGTGCCAGCAGCAAAGCAGTCCGGGGATCCTACGAGCAGTACTTC
TRBD1	TRBV6-5	few	TRBJ1-1	CASSWDRESGKAFF	TGTGCCAGCAGCTGGGACAGGGAGTCAGGAAAAGCTTTCTTT
.	TRBV19	.	TRBJ2-7	CASQGNTYEQYF	TGTGCCAGTCAAGGAAATACCTACGAGCAGTACTTC
.	TRBV6-5	few	TRBJ2-7	CASSPRGFSYEQYF	TGTGCCAGCAGTCCACGGGGTTTCTCCTACGAGCAGTACTTC
.	TRBV3-1/TRBV3-2	few	TRBJ2-5	CAPETQYF	TGTGCCCCCGAGACCCAGTACTTC
TRBD2	TRBV4-3	.	TRBJ2-3	CASSPRLAATDTQYF	TGCGCCAGCAGCCCCCGACTAGCGGCCACAGATACGCAGTATTTT
.	TRBV7-2	.	TRBJ2-7	CASSRSLGAYEQYF	TGTGCCAGCAGCAGATCCTTAGGGGCCTACGAGCAGTACTTC
TRBD1	TRBV6-1	few	TRBJ1-2	CASSEHESGGAYGYTF	TGTGCCAGCAGTGAACACGAATCAGGGGGAGCCTATGGCTACACCTTC
TRBD2	TRBV6-1	medium-sized	TRBJ2-7	CASRSGLAGDYEQYF	TGTGCCAGCAGGTCCGGACTAGCGGGGGACTACGAGCAGTACTTC
.	TRBV6-1	.	TRBJ1-4	CASSDWAATNEKLFF	TGTGCCAGCAGTGACTGGGCGGCAACTAATGAAAAACTGTTTTTT
.	TRBV4-3	once	TRBJ2-5	CASSQDLGVRGTQYF	TGCGCCAGCAGCCAAGATTTAGGGGTCAGGGGGACCCAGTACTTC
.	TRBV7-2	few	TRBJ1-1	CASSLAYFGGADTEAFF	TGTGCCAGCAGCTTAGCGTATTTCGGGGGCGCCGACACTGAAGCTTTCTTT
.	TRBV5-1	.	TRBJ1-1	CASSFGLNTEAFF	TGCGCCAGCAGCTTCGGGCTGAACACTGAAGCTTTCTTT
.	TRBV6-5	.	TRBJ2-2	CASSYSDRPGELFF	TGTGCCAGCAGTTACTCAGACAGGCCTGGGGAGCTGTTTTTT
TRBD2	TRBV5-1	.	TRBJ2-2	CASRDSGSYTGELLF	TGCGCCAGCAGGGATAGCGGGAGTTATACCGGGGAGTTGCTTTTT
TRBD1	TRBV7-2	.	TRBJ1-3	CASSSNRGWGNTIYF	TGTGCCAGCAGCTCGAACAGGGGCTGGGGAAACACCATATATTTT
.	TRBV7-2	.	TRBJ2-2	CASSSGHLANTGELFF	TGTGCCAGCAGCTCCGGACATCTTGCGAACACCGGGGAGCTGTTTTTT
.	TRBV6-5	.	TRBJ1-3	CASRSTSGNTIYF	TGTGCCAGCAGATCCACTTCTGGAAACACCATATATTTT
TRBD1	TRBV6-5	few	TRBJ1-2	CASSEVDRARGYTF	TGTGCCAGCAGTGAAGTTGACAGGGCGAGAGGCTACACCTTC